Given below is one T cell receptor beta chain in context. This CDR3 is 15 amino acids long. Germline loops: CDR1 MDHEN, CDR2 SYDVKM. The trim removed 6 bases at V and 3 bases at J, leaving 6 bases unmatched. The sample is drawn from a study of blood T cell repertoires in COVID-19. In the source study's methods: Amplification with reference gene primers provided the estimates of nucleated cell counts. Sequencing used immunoSEQ multiplex PCR; TCRdb keeps in-frame clones, though not all of them. Clone size and V and J calls were adopted from that table, with D and trimming inferred from the DNA. The repertoire includes under 300,000 clones, under 95% of them detected once, and 1.5% to 2% sits in the top ten. Participants were aged 18 to 89 years, lived in 20 to 30 US areas, and enrolled virtually. Allocation to cohorts depended on clinical history reported by the participants. Recovered Cohort 3 donors showed two negative PCRs, clearance, or symptom resolution.

The J gene is TRBJ1-1, the V gene TRBV28; 11 nucleotides line up with TRBD1. The sequenced material came from PBMCs or T cells enriched from blood (not recorded which). The TCR originated in a woman between 18 and 29 years old who had recovered from COVID-19. This CDR3 reads CASRQPGQGDTEAFF. The CDR3 region has the DNA TGTGCCAGCAGGCAACCGGGACAGGGGGACACTGAAGCTTTCTTT.